The sequence of this TCR beta chain was determined in a study of CD8+ T cells in alopecia areata. This clone has a handful of counts. The antigen is undetermined. Extraction of RNA preceded its reverse transcription into cDNA, which served as the sequencing template. Using immunoSEQ multiplex PCR, the repertoire was profiled, and TCRdb retains in-frame clones only, with some absent. The sample consists of over 150,000 clones, 53% of them appearing once. Treatment of the sample: oral pan-JAK inhibitor, 5-10 mg twice daily. Regarding the study as a whole: Among the top 100, expanded CD8+ clones, as well as scalp clonality, were significantly decreased by tofacitinib.

The origin of this receptor is a human donor with alopecia areata. The material sequenced was CD8+ T cells sorted from blood, taken at week 24, from a patient treated with tofacitinib.

The CDR3 spells CASSPVPTDPYEQYF. For the CDR3, the DNA is TGTGCCAGCAGCCCTGTTCCGACAGATCCCTACGAGCAGTACTTC. The chain is built from TRBV7-2 and TRBJ2-7; D perhaps matches TRBD1 (5 bases). Germline assignment: CDR1 SGHTA and CDR2 FQGNSA. The ends were cut back, 5 bases at V and 2 bases at J, with 16 bases in the middle. This CDR3 has 15 residues. Filled out from reference TRBV7-2 and TRBJ2-7, the complete variable domain reads GAGVSQSPSNKVTEKGKDVELRCDPISGHTALYWYRQSLGQGLEFLIYFQGNSAPDKSGLPSDRFSAERTGGSVSTLTIQRTQQEDSAVYLCASSPVPTDPYEQYFGPGTRLTVT.